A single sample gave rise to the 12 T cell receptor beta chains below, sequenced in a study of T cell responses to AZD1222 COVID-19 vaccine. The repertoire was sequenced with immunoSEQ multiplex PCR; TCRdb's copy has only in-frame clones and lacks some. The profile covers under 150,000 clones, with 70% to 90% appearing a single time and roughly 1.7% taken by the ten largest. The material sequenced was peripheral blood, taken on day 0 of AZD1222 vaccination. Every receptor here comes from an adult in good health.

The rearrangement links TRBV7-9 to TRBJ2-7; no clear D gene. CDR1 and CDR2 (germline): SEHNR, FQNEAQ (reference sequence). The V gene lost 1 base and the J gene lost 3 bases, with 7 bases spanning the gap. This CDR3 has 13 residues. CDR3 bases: TGTGCCAGCAGCTTAGTCCTAGGCTACGAGCAGTACTTC. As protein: CASSLVLGYEQYF.

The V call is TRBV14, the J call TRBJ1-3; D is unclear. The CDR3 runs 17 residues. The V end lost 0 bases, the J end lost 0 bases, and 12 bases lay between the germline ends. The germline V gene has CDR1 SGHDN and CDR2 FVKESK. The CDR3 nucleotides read TGTGCCAGCAGCCAAGATGGGCCCTCCAGCTCTGGAAACACCATATATTTT. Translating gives CASSQDGPSSSGNTIYF. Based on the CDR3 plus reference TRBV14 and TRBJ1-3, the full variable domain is EAGVTQFPSHSVIEKGQTVTLRCDPISGHDNLYWYRRVMGKEIKFLLHFVKESKQDESGMPNNRFLAERTGGTYSTLKVQPAELEDSGVYFCASSQDGPSSSGNTIYFGEGSWLTVV.

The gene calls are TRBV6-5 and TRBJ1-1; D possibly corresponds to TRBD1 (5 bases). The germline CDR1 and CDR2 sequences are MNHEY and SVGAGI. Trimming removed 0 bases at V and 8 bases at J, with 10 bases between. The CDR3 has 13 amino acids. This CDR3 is CASSYSRGLEAFF. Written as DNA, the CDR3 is TGTGCCAGCAGTTACTCGAGGGGCCTCGAAGCTTTCTTT.

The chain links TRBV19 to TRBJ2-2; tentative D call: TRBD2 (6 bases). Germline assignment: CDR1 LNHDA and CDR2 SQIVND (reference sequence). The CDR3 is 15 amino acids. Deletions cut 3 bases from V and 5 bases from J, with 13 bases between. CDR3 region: CASSIWGTGTGELFF. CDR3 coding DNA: TGTGCCAGTAGTATTTGGGGGACTGGAACCGGGGAGCTGTTTTTT.

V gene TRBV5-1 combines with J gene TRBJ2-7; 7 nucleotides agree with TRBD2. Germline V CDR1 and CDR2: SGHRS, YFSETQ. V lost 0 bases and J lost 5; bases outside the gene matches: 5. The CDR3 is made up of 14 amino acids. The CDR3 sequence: CASSLVWEGDEQYF. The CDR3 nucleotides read TGCGCCAGCAGCTTGGTGTGGGAGGGCGACGAGCAGTACTTC.

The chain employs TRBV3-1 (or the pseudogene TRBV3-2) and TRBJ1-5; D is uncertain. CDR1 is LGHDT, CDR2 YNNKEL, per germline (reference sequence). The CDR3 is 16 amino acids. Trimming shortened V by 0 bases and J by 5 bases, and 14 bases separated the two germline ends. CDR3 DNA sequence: TGTGCCAGCAGCCAAGATAAAGGGCAGCCAGATCAGCCCCAGCATTTT. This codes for CASSQDKGQPDQPQHF.

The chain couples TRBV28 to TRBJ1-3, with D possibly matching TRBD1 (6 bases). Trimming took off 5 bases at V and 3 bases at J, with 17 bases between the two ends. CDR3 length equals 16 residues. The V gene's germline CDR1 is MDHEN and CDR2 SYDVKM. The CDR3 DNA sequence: TGTGCCAGCAGTCGGCAACAACAGGGCTATGGAAACACCATATATTTT. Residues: CASSRQQQGYGNTIYF.

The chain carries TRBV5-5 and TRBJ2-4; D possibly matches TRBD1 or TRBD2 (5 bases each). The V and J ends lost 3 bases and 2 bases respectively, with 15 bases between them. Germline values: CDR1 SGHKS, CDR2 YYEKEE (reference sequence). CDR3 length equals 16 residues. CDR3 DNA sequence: TGTGCCAGCAGCTGGGACGCCGACAGTACCAAAAACATTCAGTACTTC. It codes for CASSWDADSTKNIQYF.

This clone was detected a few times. The CDR3: CASSLRGGSGNQPQHF. The CDR3 DNA sequence: TGTGCCAGCAGCTTACGAGGGGGCTCGGGCAATCAGCCCCAGCATTTT. The V gene is TRBV7-2, the J gene TRBJ1-5, with 7 bases fitting TRBD1. Germline V gives CDR1 SGHTA, CDR2 FQGNSA. The CDR3 extends over 16 amino acids. The junction had 6 bases not matched to a gene; V was cut back by 2 bases and J by 2 bases. The full variable domain, with the rest looked up from reference TRBV7-2 and TRBJ1-5, is GAGVSQSPSNKVTEKGKDVELRCDPISGHTALYWYRQSLGQGLEFLIYFQGNSAPDKSGLPSDRFSAERTGGSVSTLTIQRTQQEDSAVYLCASSLRGGSGNQPQHFGDGTRLSIL.

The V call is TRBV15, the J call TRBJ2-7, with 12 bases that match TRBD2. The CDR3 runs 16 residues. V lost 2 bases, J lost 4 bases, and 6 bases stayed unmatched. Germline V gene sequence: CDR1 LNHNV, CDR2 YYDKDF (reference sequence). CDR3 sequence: CATSRPLAGGLYEQYF. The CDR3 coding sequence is TGTGCCACCAGCAGACCTCTAGCGGGGGGGCTTTACGAGCAGTACTTC.

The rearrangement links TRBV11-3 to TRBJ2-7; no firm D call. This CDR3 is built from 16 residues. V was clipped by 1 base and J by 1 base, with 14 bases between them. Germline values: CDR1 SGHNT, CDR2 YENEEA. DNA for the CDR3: TGTGCCAGCAGCTTAGGCGTTTGGCCTGGGTCCTACGAGCAGTACTTC. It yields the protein CASSLGVWPGSYEQYF.

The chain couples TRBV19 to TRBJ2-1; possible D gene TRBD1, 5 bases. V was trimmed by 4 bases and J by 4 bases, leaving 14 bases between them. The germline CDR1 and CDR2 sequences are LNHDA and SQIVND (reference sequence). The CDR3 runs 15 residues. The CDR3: CASSTRQTGYNEQFF. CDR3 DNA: TGTGCCAGTAGTACCCGACAGACTGGTTACAATGAGCAGTTCTTC. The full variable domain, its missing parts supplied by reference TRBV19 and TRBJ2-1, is DGGITQSPKYLFRKEGQNVTLSCEQNLNHDAMYWYRQDPGQGLRLIYYSQIVNDFQKGDIAEGYSVSREKKESFPLTVTSAQKNPTAFYLCASSTRQTGYNEQFFGPGTRLTVL.